A selection of T cell receptor beta chains follows, all from one sample in a study of blood T cells in healthy people across ages. In TCRdb, the 5' RACE reads were re-called with MiXCR into one record per CDR3 protein. Here the sample spans roughly 1.4 million distinct CDR3 sequences, around 59% being singletons. Input material: blood. Receptor source: a man between 18 and 35 years old in good health. Each CDR3 is given with its conserved first and last residue. Fields, in order: D gene, J gene, clone size, V gene, CDR3 DNA, CDR3 protein. D genes are given only for firm matches. Some rows mark clone size as missing; the rest say once, few, many or name a class of expanded clone.

d_call: .; j_call: TRBJ1-5; clone_size: .; v_call: TRBV7-9; cdr3_nt: TGTGCCAGCAGCTTTCAATCGAATCAGCCCCAGCATTTT; cdr3_aa: CASSFQSNQPQHF
d_call: .; j_call: TRBJ2-3; clone_size: few; v_call: TRBV29-1; cdr3_nt: TGCAGTGGGGTCAATTCAGCGCAGTATTTT; cdr3_aa: CSGVNSAQYF
d_call: TRBD2; j_call: TRBJ2-1; clone_size: once; v_call: TRBV12-3/TRBV12-4; cdr3_nt: TGTGCCAGCATCCCCCTAATAGCGGGAGAAGTGAGTGAGCAGTTCTTC; cdr3_aa: CASIPLIAGEVSEQFF
d_call: .; j_call: TRBJ1-5; clone_size: .; v_call: TRBV5-4; cdr3_nt: TGTGCCAGCAGCTTGGACCCGAATGGCAATCAGCCCCAGCATTTT; cdr3_aa: CASSLDPNGNQPQHF
d_call: TRBD1; j_call: TRBJ1-6; clone_size: .; v_call: TRBV20-1; cdr3_nt: TGCAGTGCGGACAGGGCGGGTTCACCCCTCCACTTT; cdr3_aa: CSADRAGSPLHF
d_call: TRBD1; j_call: TRBJ2-7; clone_size: .; v_call: TRBV20-1; cdr3_nt: TGCAGTGCTAGAGGTGGACAGGGGGACTACGAGCAGTACTTC; cdr3_aa: CSARGGQGDYEQYF
d_call: .; j_call: TRBJ1-6; clone_size: .; v_call: TRBV20-1; cdr3_nt: TGCAGTGCTAGACCCAGGGAGAGATATAATTCACCCCTCCACTTT; cdr3_aa: CSARPRERYNSPLHF
d_call: TRBD1; j_call: TRBJ2-1; clone_size: .; v_call: TRBV6-2/TRBV6-3; cdr3_nt: TGTGCCAGCGACCGGGACAGGGTAGGCGAGACCCAGTTCTTC; cdr3_aa: CASDRDRVGETQFF
d_call: .; j_call: TRBJ1-2; clone_size: few; v_call: TRBV3-1; cdr3_nt: TGTGCCAGCAGCCAAGAGGGTCCACTTAAAAACTATGGCTACACCTTC; cdr3_aa: CASSQEGPLKNYGYTF
d_call: TRBD1; j_call: TRBJ2-7; clone_size: .; v_call: TRBV20-1; cdr3_nt: TGCAGTGCTAGTAGTAGGGACAGCACCTACGAGCAGTACTTC; cdr3_aa: CSASSRDSTYEQYF